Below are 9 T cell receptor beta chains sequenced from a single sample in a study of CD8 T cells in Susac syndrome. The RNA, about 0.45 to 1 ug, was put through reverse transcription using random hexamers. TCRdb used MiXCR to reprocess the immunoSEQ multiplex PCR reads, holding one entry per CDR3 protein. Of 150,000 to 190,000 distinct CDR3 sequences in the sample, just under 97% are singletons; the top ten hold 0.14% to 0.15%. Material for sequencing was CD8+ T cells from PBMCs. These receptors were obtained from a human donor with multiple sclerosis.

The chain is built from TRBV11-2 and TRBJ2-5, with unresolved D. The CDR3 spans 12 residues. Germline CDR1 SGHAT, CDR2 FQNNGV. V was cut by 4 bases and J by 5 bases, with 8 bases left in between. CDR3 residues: CASSSSTETQYF. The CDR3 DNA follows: TGTGCCAGCAGCTCCAGTACTGAGACCCAGTACTTC.

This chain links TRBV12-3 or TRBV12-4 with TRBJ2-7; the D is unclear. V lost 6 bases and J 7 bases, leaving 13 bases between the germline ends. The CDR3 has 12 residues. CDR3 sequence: CASSLTVREQYF. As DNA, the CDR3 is TGTGCCAGCAGCCTTACAGTTAGGGAGCAGTACTTC.

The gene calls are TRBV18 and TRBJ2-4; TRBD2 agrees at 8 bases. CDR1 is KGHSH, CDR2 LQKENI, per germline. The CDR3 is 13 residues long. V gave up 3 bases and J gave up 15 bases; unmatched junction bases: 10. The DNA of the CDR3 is TGTGCCAGCTCACCGGGTCGAGACAGCGGGGGGTACTTC. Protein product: CASSPGRDSGGYF.

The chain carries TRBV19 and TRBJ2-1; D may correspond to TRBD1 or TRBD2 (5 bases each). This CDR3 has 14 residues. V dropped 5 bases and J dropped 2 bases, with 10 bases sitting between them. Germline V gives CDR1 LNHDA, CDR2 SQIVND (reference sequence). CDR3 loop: CASSPGLAYNEQFF. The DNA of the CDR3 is TGTGCCAGTAGTCCGGGGCTAGCCTACAATGAGCAGTTCTTC.

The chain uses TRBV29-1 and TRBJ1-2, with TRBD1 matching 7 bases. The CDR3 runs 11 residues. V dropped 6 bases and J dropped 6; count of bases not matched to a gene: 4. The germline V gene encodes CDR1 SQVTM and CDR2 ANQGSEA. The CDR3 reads CSVQGMDGYTF. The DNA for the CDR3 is TGCAGCGTACAGGGGATGGATGGCTACACCTTC.

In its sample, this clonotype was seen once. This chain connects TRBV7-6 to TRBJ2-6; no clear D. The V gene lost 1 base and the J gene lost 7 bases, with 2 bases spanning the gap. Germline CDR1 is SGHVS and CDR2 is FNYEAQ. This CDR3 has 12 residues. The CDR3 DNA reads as TGTGCCAGCAGCTTAGGCGCCAACGTCCTGACTTTC. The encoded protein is CASSLGANVLTF.

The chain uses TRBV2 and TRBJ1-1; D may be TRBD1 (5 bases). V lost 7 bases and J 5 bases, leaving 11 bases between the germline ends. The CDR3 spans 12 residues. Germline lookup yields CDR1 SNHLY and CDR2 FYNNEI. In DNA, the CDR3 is TGTGCCAGCACTGGGGAGGGGACTGAAGCTTTCTTT. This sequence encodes CASTGEGTEAFF.

The CDR3 DNA is TGTGCCAGCAGCGTCGCAGGGTACTCCTACAATGAGCAGTTCTTC. Its translation: CASSVAGYSYNEQFF. V is TRBV9 and J is TRBJ2-1; D might be TRBD1 (5 bases). This CDR3 comprises 15 residues. CDR1 and CDR2 (germline): SGDLS, YYNGEE. Trimming removed 2 bases at V and 0 bases at J, with 9 bases between. Variable domain in full (rest from reference TRBV9 and TRBJ2-1): DSGVTQTPKHLITATGQRVTLRCSPRSGDLSVYWYQQSLDQGLQFLIQYYNGEERAKGNILERFSAQQFPDLHSELNLSSLELGDSALYFCASSVAGYSYNEQFFGPGTRLTVL.

CDR3 bases: TGTGCCAGCAGTGAATATGGAGAGCAGTACGTC. As protein: CASSEYGEQYV. The chain recombines TRBV25-1 with TRBJ2-7; no clear D. From germline, CDR1 is MGHDK and CDR2 SYGVNS. The length of the CDR3 is 11 residues. V was clipped by 0 bases and J by 7 bases, with 4 bases between them.